These 19 T cell receptor beta chains share one sample of origin, sequenced in a study of T cell responses to AZD1222 COVID-19 vaccine. Clones were read by immunoSEQ multiplex PCR, and TCRdb kept only the in-frame ones, dropping some. The sample consists of approximately 120,000 clones, over 80% of them appearing once. Sequenced material: peripheral blood, taken on day 0 of AZD1222 vaccination. These TCRs come from an adult in good health.

The V gene is TRBV28, the J gene TRBJ2-2; D is undetermined. With 7 bases removed from V and 1 base from J, the gap between germline ends came to 4 bases. The CDR3 is 12 residues long. In germline, CDR1 is MDHEN, CDR2 SYDVKM. The CDR3 nucleotides read TGTGCCAGCAAAGGGAACACCGGGGAGCTGTTTTTT. Amino acids: CASKGNTGELFF.

The V call is TRBV7-9, the J call TRBJ1-4; 10 bases match TRBD1. V was pared by 5 bases and J by 6 bases, with 6 bases of the junction left unmatched. Germline V gene sequence: CDR1 SEHNR, CDR2 FQNEAQ (reference sequence). The CDR3 has 15 amino acids. CDR3 sequence reads: CASSPDRGRDEKLFF. In nucleotides, the CDR3 is TGTGCCAGCAGCCCCGACAGGGGGCGGGATGAAAAACTGTTTTTT.

V and J are TRBV4-1 and TRBJ1-4; D not certain. The CDR3 covers 15 residues. Germline CDR1 reads MGHRA; CDR2 reads YSYEKL. Trimming took 1 base from V and 5 from J, leaving 11 bases between them. The CDR3 bases are TGCGCCAGCAGCCAAGTTCCGACGGGAAATGAAAAACTGTTTTTT. Residues: CASSQVPTGNEKLFF.

V and J are TRBV7-8 and TRBJ1-2; 8 bases line up with TRBD1. J lost 5 bases, V lost 5 bases, and 10 bases had no gene match. The CDR3 is 15 residues long. Germline V lookup: CDR1 SGHVS, CDR2 FQNEAQ. The CDR3, as DNA: TGTGCCAGCAGCCAGACACTCCGGACAGGGTATGGCTACACCTTC. This gives the protein CASSQTLRTGYGYTF. Full variable domain (rest looked up from reference TRBV7-8 and TRBJ1-2): GAGVSQSPRYKVAKRGQDVALRCDPISGHVSLFWYQQALGQGPEFLTYFQNEAQLDKSGLPSDRFFAERPEGSVSTLKIQRTQQEDSAVYLCASSQTLRTGYGYTFGSGTRLTVV.

This chain connects TRBV7-2 to TRBJ2-5, with D hard to call. The V gene's germline CDR1 is SGHTA and CDR2 FQGNSA. The CDR3 covers 12 residues. Trimming cost V 1 base and J 5 bases, with 5 bases left between them. The CDR3 region has the DNA TGTGCCAGCAGCTTAGTTCGGGAGACCCAGTACTTC. This encodes CASSLVRETQYF.

The CDR3 spells CASSGRPYNEQFF. CDR3 DNA sequence: TGTGCCAGCAGTGGGCGTCCCTACAATGAGCAGTTCTTC. The rearrangement uses TRBV2 and TRBJ2-1; unclear D gene. CDR1 and CDR2 from the germline V gene are SNHLY and FYNNEI. The CDR3 contains 13 residues. V lost 4 bases to trimming and J lost 2 bases, with 6 bases between them.

The genes are TRBV18 and TRBJ2-1; 7 nucleotides agree with TRBD1. V lost 2 bases, J lost 5 bases, and 3 bases stayed unmatched. The germline V gene has CDR1 KGHSH and CDR2 LQKENI. The CDR3 sequence is 14 residues long. CDR3 sequence: CASSPSGTDNEQFF. As DNA, the CDR3 is TGTGCCAGCTCACCATCCGGGACAGACAATGAGCAGTTCTTC.

CDR3: CASSLVPLYGYTF. CDR3 coding DNA: TGTGCCAGCAGCTTAGTTCCACTCTATGGCTACACCTTC. V usage is TRBV7-9 and J usage is TRBJ1-2, with D uncertain. The CDR3 is 13 amino acids. Looked up from germline, CDR1 is SEHNR and CDR2 is FQNEAQ (reference sequence). The V end lost 1 base, the J end lost 4 bases, and 7 bases lay between the germline ends.

The genes are TRBV6-2 or TRBV6-3 and TRBJ2-2; 7 positions match TRBD1. Germline-derived CDR1 and CDR2 are MNHEY and SVGEGT. The CDR3 runs to 19 residues. V shed 8 bases and J 0 bases; nucleotides not matched to a gene: 18. CDR3 sequence reads: CASRHRRTGISTNTGELFF. The DNA of the CDR3 is TGTGCCAGCCGCCACAGGAGGACAGGTATTAGCACGAACACCGGGGAGCTGTTTTTT.

The chain links TRBV18 to TRBJ2-3; maybe TRBD1 (6 bases). This CDR3 has 14 amino acids. Trimming took 6 bases from V and 0 from J, leaving 10 bases between them. Germline CDR1 and CDR2: KGHSH and LQKENI. The CDR3 region is CASSSQGSTDTQYF. CDR3 nucleotides: TGTGCCAGCTCCTCGCAGGGGAGCACAGATACGCAGTATTTT.

The rearrangement uses TRBV5-1 and TRBJ1-2, with D perhaps TRBD1 (6 bases). Trimming cost V 4 bases and J 4 bases, with 17 bases left between them. Germline-derived CDR1 and CDR2 are SGHRS and YFSETQ. The CDR3 is made up of 15 amino acids. This CDR3 reads CASSPEWGASYGYTF. CDR3 sequence (DNA): TGCGCCAGCAGCCCCGAATGGGGGGCGAGCTATGGCTACACCTTC.

J is TRBJ2-7 and V is TRBV2; 9 bases fit TRBD2. V lost 4 bases, J lost 1 base, and 14 bases stayed unmatched. The CDR3 runs to 18 residues. The V gene's germline CDR1 is SNHLY and CDR2 FYNNEI. CDR3 residues: CASSGGYTSGRRSYEQYF. For the CDR3, the DNA is TGTGCCAGCAGTGGAGGGTACACTAGCGGGCGCAGGTCCTACGAGCAGTACTTC.

This chain uses TRBV11-2 with TRBJ2-3, with TRBD2 as a possible D gene (5 bases). This CDR3 is built from 16 residues. CDR1 is SGHAT, CDR2 FQNNGV, per germline. Trimming removed 0 bases at V and 2 bases at J, with 12 bases between. CDR3 region: CASSLDRAGVTDTQYF. The CDR3 DNA follows: TGTGCCAGCAGCTTAGATCGGGCGGGTGTCACAGATACGCAGTATTTT.

The rearrangement joins TRBV30 to TRBJ2-1, with D unclear. Trimming removed 0 bases at V and 9 bases at J, with 6 bases between. Germline CDR1 reads GTSNPN; CDR2 reads SVGIG (reference sequence). This CDR3 is 11 amino acids long. The CDR3 region is CAWSVGREQFF. The CDR3 DNA reads as TGTGCCTGGAGTGTAGGCCGTGAGCAGTTCTTC.

V gene TRBV19 combines with J gene TRBJ2-7, with a possible D match to TRBD2 (6 bases). The CDR3 totals 16 residues. Germline V gene data show CDR1 as LNHDA and CDR2 as SQIVND (reference sequence). V dropped 2 bases and J dropped 0 bases, with 14 bases sitting between them. The CDR3 loop is CASSISGLALSYEQYF. In nucleotides, the CDR3 is TGTGCCAGTAGTATATCGGGGCTAGCGCTCTCCTACGAGCAGTACTTC.

The genes are TRBV2 and TRBJ2-1, with D tentatively TRBD1 or TRBD2 (6 bases each). Germline assignment: CDR1 SNHLY and CDR2 FYNNEI. Between the trimmed V and J ends, which lost 1 base and 10 bases, there was a span of 11 bases. This CDR3 is 13 amino acids long. In DNA form, the CDR3 reads TGTGCCAGCAGTGAAGTGGGGGGCGGAGAGCAGTTCTTC. This encodes CASSEVGGGEQFF.

This chain connects TRBV9 to TRBJ2-4, with D perhaps given as TRBD1 or TRBD2 (5 bases each). CDR3 length: 14 residues. The germline V and J ends were trimmed by 3 bases and 0 bases, with 7 bases remaining between them. Germline V CDR1 and CDR2: SGDLS, YYNGEE. The CDR3 reads CASSAGTAKNIQYF. The CDR3 nucleotides read TGTGCCAGCAGCGCTGGGACAGCCAAAAACATTCAGTACTTC.

V and J are TRBV6-5 and TRBJ2-7, with TRBD1 identical over 11 bases. The length of the CDR3 is 14 residues. V gave up 9 bases and J gave up 6 bases; unmatched junction bases: 10. Germline CDR1 and CDR2: MNHEY and SVGAGI. DNA of the CDR3: TGTGCCAGTCGTACCGGACAGGGGGCGGTCGAGCAGTACTTC. Protein sequence: CASRTGQGAVEQYF.

Regarding this clone: Different DNA sequences within this sample yield the same CDR3. The V gene is TRBV7-9, the J gene TRBJ1-4; perhaps TRBD1 as D (5 bases). The germline V gene encodes CDR1 SEHNR and CDR2 FQNEAQ (reference sequence). This CDR3 is 14 amino acids long. Trimming cost V 3 bases and J 5 bases, with 10 bases left between them. The CDR3 DNA reads TGTGCCAGCAGCTTGAGGCAGGGAAATGAAAAACTGTTTTTT. This codes for CASSLRQGNEKLFF.